A selection of T cell receptor beta chains follows, all from one sample in a study of shared clonotypes between healthy human individuals. Clones were sequenced by immunoSEQ multiplex PCR, and TCRdb holds only the in-frame ones, with some missing. The repertoire holds more than 450,000 clones, about four fifths seen once, with approximately 13% in the top ten. Sequenced: PBMCs. The receptor set was obtained from a woman in her thirties or forties in good health. Some clones in this sample may be carry-over from other donors' samples. Each CDR3 is given with its conserved first and last residue. A D gene is named only where the DNA matches it firmly. Some rows mark clone size as missing; the rest say once, few, many or name a class of expanded clone.

j_call,v_call,clone_size,d_call,cdr3_nt,cdr3_aa
TRBJ2-1,TRBV2,.,TRBD2,TGTGCCAGCAGTGAACGGGAGGGCCCCTATGAGCAGTTCTTC,CASSEREGPYEQFF
TRBJ2-7,TRBV13,.,TRBD2,TGTGCCAGCACCCGGGGACTAGCGGGAACATACGAGCAGTACTTC,CASTRGLAGTYEQYF
TRBJ1-3,TRBV6-1,.,.,TGTGCCAGCAGTGCAGGGGTTCGCTCTGGAAACACCATATATTTT,CASSAGVRSGNTIYF
TRBJ2-1,TRBV11-2,.,TRBD2,TGTGCCAGCAGACTAGCGGGAGGGAACAATGAGCAGTTCTTC,CASRLAGGNNEQFF
TRBJ2-3,TRBV28,.,.,TGTGCCAGCAGTTTCCCGGGACTGTTCACAGATACGCAGTATTTT,CASSFPGLFTDTQYF
TRBJ1-2,TRBV7-3,few,TRBD1,TGTGCCAGCAGCCAACAGGGGTTTCACCATGGCTACACCTTC,CASSQQGFHHGYTF
TRBJ1-2,TRBV4-2,.,.,TGTGCCAGCAGCCAAGCTCCGACCGCAACGCACTATGGCTACACCTTC,CASSQAPTATHYGYTF
TRBJ2-3,TRBV6-5,once,TRBD2,TGTGCCAGCATGAGACTAGCGGGACGCACAGATACGCAGTATTTT,CASMRLAGRTDTQYF
TRBJ2-3,TRBV21-1,.,.,TGTGCCAGCAGCGGTGGTAGGCAAGACCTTAGCACAGATACGCAGTATTTT,CASSGGRQDLSTDTQYF
TRBJ2-6,TRBV27,.,TRBD1,TGTGCCAGCAGTTTATGGGGACAGTTCTCTGGGGCCAACGTCCTGACTTTC,CASSLWGQFSGANVLTF
TRBJ1-1,TRBV28,.,.,TGTGCCAGCAGTGTTCTGACAGGGAACACTGAAGCTTTCTTT,CASSVLTGNTEAFF
TRBJ2-1,TRBV29-1,.,TRBD2,TGCAGCGGCCTCCCCGGGACTAGCGGGAGCTATGAGCAGTTCTTC,CSGLPGTSGSYEQFF
TRBJ2-3,TRBV5-1,.,.,TGCGCCAGCAGCCTGGGAAACTCTCAGGATACGCAGTATTTT,CASSLGNSQDTQYF
TRBJ2-5,TRBV6-1,.,TRBD1,TGTGCCAGCAGTGAAGGGACAGGGGGCCAAGAGACCCAGTACTTC,CASSEGTGGQETQYF
TRBJ2-7,TRBV28,.,.,TGTGCCAGCAGAACCCCGGGTCGTTCCTACGAGCAGTACTTC,CASRTPGRSYEQYF
TRBJ2-5,TRBV7-7,.,.,TGTGCCAGCAGCCCTACCCCGGAGGGAACCCAGTACTTC,CASSPTPEGTQYF